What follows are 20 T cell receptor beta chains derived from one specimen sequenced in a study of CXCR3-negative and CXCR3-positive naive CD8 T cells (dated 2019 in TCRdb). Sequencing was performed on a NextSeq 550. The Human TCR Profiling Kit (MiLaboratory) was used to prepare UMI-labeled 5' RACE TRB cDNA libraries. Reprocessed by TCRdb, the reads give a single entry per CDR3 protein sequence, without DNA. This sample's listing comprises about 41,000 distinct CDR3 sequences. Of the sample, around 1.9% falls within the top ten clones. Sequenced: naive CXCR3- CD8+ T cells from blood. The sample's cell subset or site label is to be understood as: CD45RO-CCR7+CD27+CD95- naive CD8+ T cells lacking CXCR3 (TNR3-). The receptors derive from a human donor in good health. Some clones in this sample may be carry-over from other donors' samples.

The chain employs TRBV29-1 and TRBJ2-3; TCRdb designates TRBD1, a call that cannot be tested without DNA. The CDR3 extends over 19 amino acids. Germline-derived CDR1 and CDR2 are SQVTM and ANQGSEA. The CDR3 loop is CSVEEDVRRDRSYTDTQYF.

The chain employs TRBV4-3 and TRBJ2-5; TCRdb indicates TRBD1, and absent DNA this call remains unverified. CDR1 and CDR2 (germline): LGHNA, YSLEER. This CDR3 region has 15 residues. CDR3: CASSQDRTARETQYF.

The CDR3 sequence is CASSLGQEAFF. V is TRBV11-2 and J is TRBJ1-1; TCRdb selects TRBD1, and the lack of DNA leaves this call unchecked. The CDR3 covers 11 residues. The germline gives CDR1 SGHAT, CDR2 FQNNGV.

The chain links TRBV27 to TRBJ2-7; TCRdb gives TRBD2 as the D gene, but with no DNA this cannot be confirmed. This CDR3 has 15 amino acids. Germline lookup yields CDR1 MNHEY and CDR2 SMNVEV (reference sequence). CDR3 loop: CASSAGLAVAYEQYF.

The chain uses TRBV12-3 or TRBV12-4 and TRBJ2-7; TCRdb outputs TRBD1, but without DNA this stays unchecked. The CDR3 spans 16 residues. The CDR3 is CASSPYSGGGGYEQYF.

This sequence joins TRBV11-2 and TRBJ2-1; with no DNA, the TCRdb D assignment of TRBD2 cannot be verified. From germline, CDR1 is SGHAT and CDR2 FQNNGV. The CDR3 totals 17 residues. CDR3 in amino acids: CASSSPVVAGASDEQFF.

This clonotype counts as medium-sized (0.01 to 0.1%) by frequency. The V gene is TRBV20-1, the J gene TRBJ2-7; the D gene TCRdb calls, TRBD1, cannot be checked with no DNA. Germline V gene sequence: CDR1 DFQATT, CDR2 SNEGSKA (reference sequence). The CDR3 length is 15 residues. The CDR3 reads CSARDLSGGPYEQYF.

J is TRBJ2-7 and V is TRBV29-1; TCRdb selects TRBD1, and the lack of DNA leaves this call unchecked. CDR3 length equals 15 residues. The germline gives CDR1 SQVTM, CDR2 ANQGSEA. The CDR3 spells CSVPAFETGSYEQYF.

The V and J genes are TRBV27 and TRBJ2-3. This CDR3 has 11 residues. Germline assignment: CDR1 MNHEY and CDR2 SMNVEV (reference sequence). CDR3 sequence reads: CASMGTDTQYF.

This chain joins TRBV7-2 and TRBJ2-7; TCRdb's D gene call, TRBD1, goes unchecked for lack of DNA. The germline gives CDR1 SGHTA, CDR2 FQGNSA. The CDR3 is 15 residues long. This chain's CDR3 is CASSLPPGQGDEQYF.

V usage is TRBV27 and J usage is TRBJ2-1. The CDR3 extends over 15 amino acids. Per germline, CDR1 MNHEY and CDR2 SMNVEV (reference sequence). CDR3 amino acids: CASSPLESSYNEQFF.

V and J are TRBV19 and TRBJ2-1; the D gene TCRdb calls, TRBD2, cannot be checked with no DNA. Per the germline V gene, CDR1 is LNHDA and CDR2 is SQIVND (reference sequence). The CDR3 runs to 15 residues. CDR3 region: CAASRGLAEYNEQFF.

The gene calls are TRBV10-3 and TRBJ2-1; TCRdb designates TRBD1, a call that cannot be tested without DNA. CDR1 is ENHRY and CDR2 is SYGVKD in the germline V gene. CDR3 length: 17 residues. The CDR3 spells CAISETTRGGAYNEQFF.

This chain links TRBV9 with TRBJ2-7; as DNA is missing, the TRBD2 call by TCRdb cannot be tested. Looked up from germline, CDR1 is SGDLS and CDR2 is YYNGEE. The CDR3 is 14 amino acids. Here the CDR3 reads CASSVARGGYEQYF.

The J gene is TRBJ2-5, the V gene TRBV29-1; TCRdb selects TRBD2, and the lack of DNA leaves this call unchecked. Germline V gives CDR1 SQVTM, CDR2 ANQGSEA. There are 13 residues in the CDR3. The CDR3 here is CSGGVGDQETQYF.

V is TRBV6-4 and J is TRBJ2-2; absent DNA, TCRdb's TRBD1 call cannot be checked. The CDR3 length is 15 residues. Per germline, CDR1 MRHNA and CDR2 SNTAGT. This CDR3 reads CASSLSQGDTGELFF.

This CDR3 reads CASSSLKGATETQYF. The chain recombines TRBV12-3 or TRBV12-4 with TRBJ2-5; the D call from TCRdb, TRBD1, cannot be confirmed without DNA. This CDR3 comprises 15 residues.

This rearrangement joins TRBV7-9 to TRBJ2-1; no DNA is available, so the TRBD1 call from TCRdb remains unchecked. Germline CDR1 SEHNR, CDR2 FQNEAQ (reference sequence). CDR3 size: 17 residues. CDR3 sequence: CASTSSHYGTGENEQFF.

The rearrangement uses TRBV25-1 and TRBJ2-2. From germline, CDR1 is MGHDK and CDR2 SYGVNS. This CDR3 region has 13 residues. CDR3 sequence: CASSERNTGELFF.

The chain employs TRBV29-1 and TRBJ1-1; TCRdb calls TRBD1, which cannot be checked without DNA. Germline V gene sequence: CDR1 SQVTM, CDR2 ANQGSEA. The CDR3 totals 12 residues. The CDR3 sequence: CSAGTEGTEAFF.